In its sample, the clone carrying this T cell receptor beta chain was seen once. Its matching antigen is unknown. The sample originates from a study of persistence of HIV-infected CD4 T cells. Whole-study context: Blood samples, up to roughly 200 mL, came from multiple time points, except two leukapheresis donors sampled once.

The immunoSEQ assay was version 4, run in survey mode. Data came from immunoSEQ multiplex PCR; TCRdb stores just in-frame clones and leaves some out. This repertoire shows 25,000 to 35,000 clones, around 82% found once; its top ten account for roughly 0.9%. Study-level points and caveats: Degenerate expanded CDR3beta sequences were enriched among CMV- and Gag-responding cells.

Stimulation used 8 to 10 ug/mL lysate from CMV-infected fibroblasts. CD40L/CD69 double-negative CD45RO-high memory CD4+ T cells were collected. Germline values: CDR1 SGHTA, CDR2 FQGNSA. V trimming: 0 bases; J trimming: 5 bases; junction bases outside the gene matches: 5. CDR3 length: 15 residues. The source was CD4+ T cells sorted from PBMCs after roughly 18-hour stimulation, collected from a patient who received antiretroviral therapy. This TCR came from an adult man with HIV who was CMV-seropositive. The chain is built from TRBV7-2 and TRBJ2-5; TRBD2 agrees at 8 bases. CDR3: CASSLALAGRETQYF. CDR3 in DNA: TGTGCCAGCAGCTTAGCCCTAGCGGGTCGGGAGACCCAGTACTTC.